The clone carrying this TCR beta chain has just a few counts. The data were taken from a study of shared clonotypes between healthy human individuals. The method was immunoSEQ multiplex PCR; TCRdb's version includes in-frame clones alone and lacks a portion of them. The sample carries about half a million clones, 79% recorded once. This CDR3 is built from 14 residues. The J segment lost 6 bases and the V segment lost 3 bases, leaving 1 base of the junction unmatched. Germline values: CDR1 MNHEY, CDR2 SMNVEV (reference sequence). The V call is TRBV27, the J call TRBJ1-6, with 8 bases identical to TRBD1. The sample taken for sequencing was PBMCs. The receptor was isolated from a woman aged 40 to 50 in good health. Some clones in this sample may be carry-over from other donors' samples. The CDR3 sequence is CASSFRGPNSPLHF. As DNA, the CDR3 is TGTGCCAGCAGTTTCAGGGGGCCTAATTCACCCCTCCACTTT.